This is a list of T cell receptor beta chains from one sample in a study of CD8+CD57+ T cells in acquired aplastic anemia. TCRdb itself ran the reads through MiXCR, one entry per CDR3 protein. The table shows about 180,000 distinct CDR3 sequences, with around half occurring only once. Sequencing was performed on sorted CD4+, CD8+, or CD8+CD57+ T cells (not recorded which) from PBMCs. The receptors here all came from a human donor with aplastic anemia. Each CDR3 is given with its conserved first and last residue. A D gene is named only where the DNA matches it firmly.

J: TRBJ2-7
V: TRBV20-1
D: TRBD1
CDR3: CSARGDRDYEQYF

J: TRBJ1-6
V: TRBV7-8
D: TRBD1
CDR3: CASSPTRDRGNSPLHF

J: TRBJ1-5
V: TRBV7-8
D: .
CDR3: CASSLDGLSEPQHF

J: TRBJ2-2
V: TRBV24-1
D: .
CDR3: CATSVTGTGELFF

J: TRBJ1-2
V: TRBV5-1
D: TRBD1
CDR3: CASSSTSGTGGGLGYTF

J: TRBJ2-5
V: TRBV7-2
D: TRBD2
CDR3: CASSLGSGSWAETQYF

J: TRBJ2-3
V: TRBV6-2/TRBV6-3
D: .
CDR3: CASSYEATTDTQYF

J: TRBJ2-7
V: TRBV10-3
D: TRBD1
CDR3: CAIKRSGGSYEQYF

J: TRBJ2-3
V: TRBV19
D: TRBD1
CDR3: CASNPQGRGDTQYF

J: TRBJ1-5
V: TRBV19
D: TRBD1
CDR3: CASSDREIQPQHF

J: TRBJ1-4
V: TRBV7-6
D: .
CDR3: CASRNLGVGEKLFF

J: TRBJ2-1
V: TRBV11-1
D: TRBD1
CDR3: CASSLAQGIHNEQFF

J: TRBJ1-5
V: TRBV29-1
D: TRBD1
CDR3: CSVAQGAGNQPQHF

J: TRBJ1-6
V: TRBV6-1
D: .
CDR3: CASRPRTYWLLHF

J: TRBJ2-6
V: TRBV11-2
D: TRBD1
CDR3: CASSFPGTGRIEVNVLTF

J: TRBJ1-3
V: TRBV7-6
D: .
CDR3: CASSWGTRRFENTIYF

J: TRBJ1-5
V: TRBV2
D: .
CDR3: CASSMWGNQPQHF

J: TRBJ2-7
V: TRBV6-4
D: TRBD1
CDR3: CASRLDRAREQYF

J: TRBJ2-5
V: TRBV7-2
D: TRBD1
CDR3: CASSLVQGAQETQYF

J: TRBJ1-1
V: TRBV6-1
D: TRBD1
CDR3: CASRKTADRGNTEAFF

J: TRBJ1-2
V: TRBV10-1
D: .
CDR3: CARTGHHGYTF

J: TRBJ1-4
V: TRBV20-1
D: TRBD1
CDR3: CSASRTGREKLFF

J: TRBJ1-6
V: TRBV5-4
D: .
CDR3: CASSLRDNNSPLHF

J: TRBJ2-1
V: TRBV24-1
D: TRBD1
CDR3: CATSEPGTGIDEQFF

J: TRBJ2-6
V: TRBV7-2
D: .
CDR3: CASSLVSGAGANVLTF

J: TRBJ1-2
V: TRBV3-1
D: .
CDR3: CATQGYYGYTF

J: TRBJ1-1
V: TRBV12-3/TRBV12-4
D: .
CDR3: CASSFRPKGTEAFF

J: TRBJ2-1
V: TRBV5-1
D: .
CDR3: CASGRDLLTSYNEQFF

J: TRBJ1-2
V: TRBV5-5
D: .
CDR3: CASSSVQGLTGYTF

J: TRBJ2-5
V: TRBV20-1
D: TRBD2
CDR3: CSAQPSGGQQETQYF

J: TRBJ1-6
V: TRBV5-1
D: .
CDR3: CASSLDLRSPLHF

J: TRBJ2-7
V: TRBV4-2
D: .
CDR3: CASSQGRGYAHYEQYF

J: TRBJ2-1
V: TRBV7-9
D: TRBD2
CDR3: CASSLSGGASEQFF

J: TRBJ2-2
V: TRBV7-3
D: .
CDR3: CASSLTRGGSNTGELFF

J: TRBJ2-3
V: TRBV11-2
D: TRBD2
CDR3: CASSFGTSGGAIDTQYF

J: TRBJ1-1
V: TRBV10-3
D: TRBD1
CDR3: CAISRGREDTEAFF

J: TRBJ2-5
V: TRBV4-2
D: TRBD2
CDR3: CASSKTGESGGLGETQYF

J: TRBJ1-3
V: TRBV7-4
D: .
CDR3: CASSLTGTPSGNTIYF

J: TRBJ1-2
V: TRBV25-1
D: .
CDR3: CASSTGPHSDGYTF

J: TRBJ2-7
V: TRBV3-1
D: .
CDR3: CASSQGGYYEQYF